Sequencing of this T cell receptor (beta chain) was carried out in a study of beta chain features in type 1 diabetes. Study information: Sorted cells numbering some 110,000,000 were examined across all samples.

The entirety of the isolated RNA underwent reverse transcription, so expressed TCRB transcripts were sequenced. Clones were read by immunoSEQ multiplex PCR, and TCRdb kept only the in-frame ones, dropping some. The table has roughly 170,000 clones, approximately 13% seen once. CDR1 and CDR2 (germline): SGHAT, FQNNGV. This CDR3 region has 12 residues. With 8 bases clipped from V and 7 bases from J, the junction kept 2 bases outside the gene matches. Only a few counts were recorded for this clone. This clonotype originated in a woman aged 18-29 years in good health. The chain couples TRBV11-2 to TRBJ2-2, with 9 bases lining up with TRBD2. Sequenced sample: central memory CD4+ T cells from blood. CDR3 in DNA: TGTGCCAGCGGCGGGGGGGGCGGGGAGCTGTTTTTT. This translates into CASGGGGGELFF.